This paragraph reports one TCR beta chain. The sample belongs to a study of blood T cell repertoires in COVID-19. About the research overall: The study drew acute and convalescent COVID-19 samples from the United States, Italy and Spain. T cells, B-cell-depleted T cells, or PBMCs provided the cDNA or gDNA that served as material.

In the study's own analysis: Amplification from reference gene primers served as the basis for estimated nucleated cell counts. Clones were read by immunoSEQ multiplex PCR, and TCRdb kept only the in-frame ones, dropping some. D and trimming come from the DNA, and the V and J calls and clone size come from that table. This sample has 85,000 to 100,000 clones, with approximately 86% found just once. The specimen was peripheral blood. This receptor was obtained from a man in his 60s with acute or convalescent COVID-19.

In DNA, the CDR3 is TGTGCCAGTAGTGGACAGGATGGACAGCCCCAGCATTTT. It is translated as CASSGQDGQPQHF. The chain uses TRBV19 and TRBJ1-5; 7 nucleotides match TRBD1. Germline V gene data show CDR1 as LNHDA and CDR2 as SQIVND (reference sequence). V lost 5 bases, J lost 7 bases, and 5 bases stayed unmatched. CDR3 length: 13 amino acids.